This TCR beta chain emerged from a study of blood T cell repertoires in COVID-19 (dated by TCRdb to 2020 to 2021). Concerning the study at large: The collaborator samples originated in the United States, Italy and Spain and spanned the acute and convalescent phases of COVID-19. The prospective study material was composed of cDNA or gDNA derived from T cells, B-cell-depleted T cells, or PBMCs. The dataset comprised deeply sampled blood TCRbeta repertoires from subjects exposed to, actively infected with, or recovered from COVID-19. The repertoires were released in a freely available public database intended as a resource for research on the immune response to SARS-CoV-2. The samples were drawn from two sources: the first 160 participants of the ongoing ImmuneRACE study, and 950 to 1,500 subjects contributed by 6 global collaborators. Nearly every sample came with metadata listing a de-identified subject ID, COVID-19 status, age in years and sex. HLA class I and class II types, where available, came from metadata supplied by the sample provider rather than from assay-based typing. What the work shows at the level of the full study, not this receptor alone: The amount of clinical and demographic metadata varied by source and participant and was provided uncurated.

Samples from volunteer blood donors who had recovered from COVID-19 were contributed by a second Seattle source. Each collaborating institution followed its own protocols to collect whole blood in K2EDTA tubes. For TCRbeta analysis, collaborator samples were shipped as frozen whole blood, as isolated PBMCs, or as DNA extracted from either sample type. TCRbeta CDR3 regions were amplified from genomic DNA by means of the immunoSEQ Assay, a bias-controlled multiplex PCR. Regarding the original processing steps: The number of nucleated cells in each sample was estimated by amplification of reference gene primers within the assay. To quantify the absolute abundance of each unique TCRbeta CDR3 rearrangement, sequence reads were collapsed and filtered. For each sample, productive Simpson clonality was calculated as the square root of Simpson's diversity index across productive rearrangements. This is the immuneACCESS table as TCRdb keeps it, with only in-frame sequences that have V and J called. A part of the clones is gone; compared with another copy, unresolved V genes explain less than half, and the rest is unexplained. The V and J calls and clone size are taken from that table; D and trimming were inferred from the DNA. This sample lists some 120,000 clones; around 85% were detected once. The ten largest account for 15% to 20% of the sample.

Turning to this clone: Its recognized antigen is unknown. No base-level quality is on record; no much larger clone is a single base apart.

The cysteine opens and the phenylalanine closes a CDR3 of 14 amino acids. The DNA shown is the 42-base CDR3, in frame from base 1. V was cut back by 9 bases and J by 0 bases, leaving a gap of 15 bases between them. For CDR1 and CDR2, the germline V gene (reference sequence) lists WNHNN and SYGVQD. Sample: peripheral blood. The sequence derives from a woman aged 45-65 years who had recovered from COVID-19. The V and J genes are TRBV10-1 and TRBJ2-7, with the identity of the D gene unclear. For the CDR3, the sequence is CASKVPGNSYEQYF. Here is the DNA: TGCGCCAGTAAGGTCCCAGGAAACTCCTACGAGCAGTACTTC.